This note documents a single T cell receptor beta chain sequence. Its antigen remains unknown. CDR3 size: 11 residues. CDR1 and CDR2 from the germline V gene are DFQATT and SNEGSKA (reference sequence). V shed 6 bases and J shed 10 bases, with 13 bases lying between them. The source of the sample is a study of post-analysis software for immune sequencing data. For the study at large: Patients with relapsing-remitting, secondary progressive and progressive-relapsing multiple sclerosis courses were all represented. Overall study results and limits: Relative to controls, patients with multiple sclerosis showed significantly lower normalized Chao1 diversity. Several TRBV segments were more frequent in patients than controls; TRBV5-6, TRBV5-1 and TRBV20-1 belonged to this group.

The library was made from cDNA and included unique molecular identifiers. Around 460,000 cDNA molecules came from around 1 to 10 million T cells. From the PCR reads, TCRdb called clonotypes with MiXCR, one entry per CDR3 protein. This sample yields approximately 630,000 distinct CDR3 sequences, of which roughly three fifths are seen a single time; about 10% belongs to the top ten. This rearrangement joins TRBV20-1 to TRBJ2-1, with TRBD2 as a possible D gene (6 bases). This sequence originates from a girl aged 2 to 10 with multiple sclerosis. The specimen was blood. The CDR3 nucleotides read TGCAGTGCCTCCCTGGCGGGGGAGCAGTTCTTC. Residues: CSASLAGEQFF.